This T cell receptor beta chain was recovered during a study of T cell responses to AZD1222 COVID-19 vaccine. Study-wide results and limits: Across spike, vaccine-associated CD4 TCRs were found, dominant at 160-218 and 743-854.

With respect to this clone: The antigen remains undetermined.

Some clones are missing from TCRdb's copy, which holds only in-frame ones; the method was immunoSEQ multiplex PCR. The sample has about 150,000 clones, 92% seen once. Germline CDR1 reads LGHNT; CDR2 reads FRNRAP. The CDR3 covers 14 residues. Between the trimmed V and J ends, which lost 3 bases and 2 bases, there was a span of 8 bases. The input for sequencing was peripheral blood, taken 28 days after the second AZD1222 dose. V usage is TRBV12-5 and J usage is TRBJ2-1, with unresolved D. The clonotype originates from an adult who received the AZD1222 COVID-19 vaccine. The CDR3 coding sequence is TGTGCTAGTGGTTTCTGGCTAGCCTACAATGAGCAGTTCTTC. Its protein is CASGFWLAYNEQFF.